This TCR beta chain was identified during a study of early T cells in non-severe SARS-CoV-2 infection. Study overall: Sequencing was performed on bulk RNA from unsorted whole blood, leaving chains unpaired.

Tagging with unique molecular identifiers was applied to individual cDNA molecules. TCRdb fed the 5' RACE reads into MiXCR, producing one record per CDR3 protein. This table has tens of thousands of distinct CDR3 sequences, roughly 14% appearing once. This clonotype was counted many times. Its target is unknown. CDR3 size: 16 residues. V trimming: 0 bases; J trimming: 5 bases; junction bases outside the gene matches: 11. Germline CDR1 reads DFQATT; CDR2 reads SNEGSKA (reference sequence). Regarding the study as a whole: Clonotype matching in VDJdb favored anti-spike CD8 responses and did not capture private and CD4 specificities.

The origin of this receptor is an adult who was a healthcare worker with PCR-confirmed SARS-CoV-2 infection or an uninfected control (not recorded which). The rearrangement joins TRBV20-1 to TRBJ2-5; 8 nucleotides match TRBD2. The material sequenced was whole blood. CDR3 nucleotides: TGCAGTGCTAGAGATCTCTACGGGGGGGTAGAGGAGACCCAGTACTTC. Protein: CSARDLYGGVEETQYF.